This TCR beta chain originates from a study of shared clonotypes between healthy human individuals. The CDR3 consists of 15 residues. Germline loops: CDR1 MNHNS, CDR2 SASEGT. V dropped 6 bases and J dropped 4; count of bases not matched to a gene: 7. This clone was seen only once. What it binds is not known. In the original workflow: Without quality scores, immunoSEQ junctional reads could not be filtered like full-length reads. Sequenced by immunoSEQ multiplex PCR; TCRdb stores in-frame clones only, minus some. The DNA was the basis for D and trimming; V, J and clone size are from that table. The sample contains about a million clones, 70% to 80% of which appear only once. General study results and limits: Memory subsets generally showed smaller estimated richness than naive subsets did.

This receptor was taken from a young man in good health. Some clones in this sample may be carry-over from other donors' samples. The chain employs TRBV6-1 and TRBJ1-2, with 11 bases aligning to TRBD1. The sequenced sample was memory CD4+ T cells from PBMCs. The subset: CD45RA-negative fraction. DNA of the CDR3: TGTGCCAGCAGGGGACAGGGGGAGGGGACCTATGGCTACACCTTC. Amino acid sequence: CASRGQGEGTYGYTF.